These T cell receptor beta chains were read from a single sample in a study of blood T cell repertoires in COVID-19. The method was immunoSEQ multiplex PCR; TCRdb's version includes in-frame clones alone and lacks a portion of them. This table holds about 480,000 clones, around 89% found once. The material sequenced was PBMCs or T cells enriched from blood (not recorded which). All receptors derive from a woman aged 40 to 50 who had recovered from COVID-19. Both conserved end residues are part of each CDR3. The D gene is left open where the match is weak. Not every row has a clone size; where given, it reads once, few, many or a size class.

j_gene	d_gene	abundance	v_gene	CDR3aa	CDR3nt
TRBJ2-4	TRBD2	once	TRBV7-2	CASSLRLTSGRAMDF	TGTGCCAGCAGCTTAAGGCTCACTAGCGGGAGGGCCATGGACTTC
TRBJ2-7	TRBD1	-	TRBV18	CASSPSLGQRSYEQYF	TGTGCCAGCTCACCAAGTCTGGGACAGCGTTCCTACGAGCAGTACTTC
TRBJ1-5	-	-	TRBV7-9	CASSLEGVGNQPQHF	TGTGCCAGCAGCTTAGAGGGGGTGGGGAATCAGCCCCAGCATTTT
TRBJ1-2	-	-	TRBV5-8	CASSLQGTPFNYGYTF	TGTGCCAGCAGCTTGCAGGGGACCCCATTTAACTATGGCTACACCTTC
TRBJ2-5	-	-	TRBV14	CASSQVGLETQYF	TGTGCCAGCAGCCAAGTGGGACTAGAGACCCAGTACTTC
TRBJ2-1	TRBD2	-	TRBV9	CASSVALSGRAGNEQFF	TGTGCCAGCAGCGTAGCCCTTAGCGGGAGGGCCGGAAATGAGCAGTTCTTC
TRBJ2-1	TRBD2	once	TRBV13	CASMKLAEFYNEQFF	TGTGCCAGCATGAAACTAGCGGAATTTTACAATGAGCAGTTCTTC
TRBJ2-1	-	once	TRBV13	CASSPPGRRGEQFF	TGTGCCAGCAGCCCCCCAGGGAGGAGGGGTGAGCAGTTCTTC
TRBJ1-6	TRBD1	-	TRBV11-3	CASSLGEDRANSPLHF	TGTGCCAGCAGCTTAGGGGAGGACAGGGCTAATTCACCCCTCCACTTT
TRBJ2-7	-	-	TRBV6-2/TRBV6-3	CASSYASPSSYEQYF	TGTGCCAGCAGTTACGCTTCCCCCAGCTCCTACGAGCAGTACTTC
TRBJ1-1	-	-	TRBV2	CASSDGYRVNTEAFF	TGTGCCAGCAGTGATGGGTACAGGGTGAACACTGAAGCTTTCTTT
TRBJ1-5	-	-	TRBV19	CASRGTANQPQHF	TGTGCCAGTAGAGGGACTGCGAATCAGCCCCAGCATTTT
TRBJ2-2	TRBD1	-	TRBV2	CASMGTAHTGELFF	TGTGCCAGCATGGGGACAGCACACACCGGGGAGCTGTTTTTT
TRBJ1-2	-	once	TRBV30	CAWSGWTANYGYTF	TGTGCCTGGAGTGGATGGACAGCAAACTATGGCTACACCTTC
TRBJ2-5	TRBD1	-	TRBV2	CASSGQGMGEETQYF	TGTGCCAGCAGTGGACAGGGAATGGGGGAAGAGACCCAGTACTTC
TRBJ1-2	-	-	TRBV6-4	CASSESGDGYTF	TGTGCCAGCAGTGAGTCGGGGGACGGCTACACCTTC
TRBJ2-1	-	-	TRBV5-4	CASSLGGRPYNEQFF	TGTGCCAGCAGCTTAGGTGGGAGGCCCTACAATGAGCAGTTCTTC
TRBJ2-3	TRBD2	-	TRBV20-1	CSASHLAGARTDTQYF	TGCAGTGCTAGTCATCTAGCGGGAGCCAGAACAGATACGCAGTATTTT
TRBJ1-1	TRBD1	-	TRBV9	CASSHGQAASEAFF	TGTGCCAGCAGCCACGGACAGGCAGCGAGTGAAGCTTTCTTT
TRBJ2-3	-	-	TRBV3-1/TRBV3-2	CASSQMGETDTQYF	TGTGCCAGCAGCCAAATGGGCGAGACAGATACGCAGTATTTT
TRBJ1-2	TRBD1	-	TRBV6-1	CASSEEPGGYGYIF	TGTGCCAGCAGTGAGGAACCAGGGGGGTATGGCTACATCTTC
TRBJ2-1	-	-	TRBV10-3	CAIGTSGGYYNEQFF	TGTGCCATAGGAACCAGCGGCGGTTACTACAATGAGCAGTTCTTC
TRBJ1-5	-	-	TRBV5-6	CASSIQVSNQPQHF	TGTGCCAGCAGCATACAGGTTAGCAATCAGCCCCAGCATTTT
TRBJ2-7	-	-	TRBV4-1	CASSRTSRVDYEQYF	TGCGCCAGCAGCCGGACCTCCAGGGTAGACTACGAGCAGTACTTC
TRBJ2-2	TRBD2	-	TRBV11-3	CASSSLSLAGARLATGELFF	TGTGCCAGCAGCTCTCTATCCCTAGCGGGAGCTAGGCTAGCCACCGGGGAGCTGTTTTTT
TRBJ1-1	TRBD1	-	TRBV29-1	CSVEGDSNEAFF	TGCAGCGTTGAAGGGGACAGCAATGAAGCTTTCTTT
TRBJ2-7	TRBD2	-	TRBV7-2	CASSPHRGGRGSYEQYF	TGTGCCAGCAGCCCCCATCGGGGTGGGCGGGGGTCCTACGAGCAGTACTTC
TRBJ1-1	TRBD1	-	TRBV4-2	CASSQGDRGDTEAFF	TGTGCCAGCAGCCAAGGCGACAGGGGGGATACTGAAGCTTTCTTT
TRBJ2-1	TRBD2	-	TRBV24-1	CATSPTSGRTNEQFF	TGTGCCACCAGTCCTACTAGCGGGAGGACCAATGAGCAGTTCTTC
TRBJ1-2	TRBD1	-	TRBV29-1	CSAKPTTGENGYTF	TGCAGCGCTAAACCAACGACAGGGGAGAATGGCTACACCTTC
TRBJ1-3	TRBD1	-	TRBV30	CAWTLRWQGAGNTIYF	TGTGCCTGGACCCTACGGTGGCAGGGGGCTGGAAACACCATATATTTT
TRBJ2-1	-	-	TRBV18	CASSPIFRGDIYNEQFF	TGTGCCAGCTCCCCTATCTTCCGCGGAGATATATACAATGAGCAGTTCTTC
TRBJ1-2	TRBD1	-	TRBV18	CASSTGAGVAYGYTF	TGTGCCAGCTCAACAGGGGCCGGGGTTGCCTATGGCTACACCTTC
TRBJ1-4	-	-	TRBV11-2	CASSYRGADNEKLFF	TGTGCCAGCAGCTACCGGGGGGCGGATAATGAAAAACTGTTTTTT
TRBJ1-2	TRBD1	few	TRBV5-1	CASSMDRGGGNYGYTF	TGCGCCAGCAGCATGGACAGGGGTGGTGGTAACTATGGCTACACCTTC
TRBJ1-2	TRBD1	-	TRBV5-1	CASRAGTGSIANYGYTF	TGCGCCAGCAGGGCCGGGACAGGGAGTATCGCTAACTATGGCTACACCTTC
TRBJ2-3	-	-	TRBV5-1	CASSLEGSPDTQYF	TGCGCCAGCAGCTTGGAGGGGTCACCAGATACGCAGTATTTT
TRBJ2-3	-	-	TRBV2	CASSGSSSTDTQYF	TGTGCCAGCAGTGGTTCGTCTAGCACAGATACGCAGTATTTT
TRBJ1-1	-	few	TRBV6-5	CASSSLSSNTEAFF	TGTGCCAGCAGTTCGCTCAGTTCGAACACTGAAGCTTTCTTT
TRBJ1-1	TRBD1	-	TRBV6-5	CASRDRGWNTEAFF	TGTGCCAGCAGAGACAGGGGTTGGAACACTGAAGCTTTCTTT
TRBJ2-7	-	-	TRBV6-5	CASSYSRGTYEQYF	TGTGCCAGCAGTTACTCACGGGGGACCTACGAGCAGTACTTC
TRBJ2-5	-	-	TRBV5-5	CASTQGGPFQETQYF	TGTGCCAGCACCCAGGGTGGCCCCTTCCAAGAGACCCAGTACTTC